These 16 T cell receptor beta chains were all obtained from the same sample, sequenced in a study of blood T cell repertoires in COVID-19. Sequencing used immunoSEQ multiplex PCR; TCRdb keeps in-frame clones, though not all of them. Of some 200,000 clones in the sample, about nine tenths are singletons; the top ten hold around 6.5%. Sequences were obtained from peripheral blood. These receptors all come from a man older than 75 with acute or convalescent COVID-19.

This CDR3 reads CATSDLKGRPETQYF. As DNA, the CDR3 is TGTGCCACCAGTGATTTAAAGGGGAGGCCAGAGACCCAGTACTTC. V usage is TRBV24-1 and J usage is TRBJ2-5, with a possible D match to TRBD2 (6 bases). V lost 1 base and J 4 bases, leaving 12 bases between the germline ends. The CDR3 runs 15 residues. The germline V gene encodes CDR1 KGHDR and CDR2 SFDVKD.

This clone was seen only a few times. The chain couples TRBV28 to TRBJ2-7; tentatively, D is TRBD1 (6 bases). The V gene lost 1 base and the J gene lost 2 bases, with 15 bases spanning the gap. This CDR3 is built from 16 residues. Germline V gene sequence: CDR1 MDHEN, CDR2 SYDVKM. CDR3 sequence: CASSLFRGPVPYEQYF. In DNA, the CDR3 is TGTGCCAGCAGTTTATTCAGGGGTCCAGTCCCCTACGAGCAGTACTTC.

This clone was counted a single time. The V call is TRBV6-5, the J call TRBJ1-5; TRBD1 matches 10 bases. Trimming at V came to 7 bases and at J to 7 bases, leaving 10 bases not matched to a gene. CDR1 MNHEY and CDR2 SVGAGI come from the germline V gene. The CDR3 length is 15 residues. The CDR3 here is CASTPGQGGDQPQHF. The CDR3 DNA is TGTGCCAGCACTCCTGGACAGGGGGGAGACCAGCCCCAGCATTTT.

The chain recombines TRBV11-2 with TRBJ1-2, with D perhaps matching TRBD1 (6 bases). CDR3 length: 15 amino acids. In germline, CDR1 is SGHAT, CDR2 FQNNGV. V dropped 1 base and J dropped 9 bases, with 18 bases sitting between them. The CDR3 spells CASSLGSGVVLSYTF. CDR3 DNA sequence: TGTGCCAGCAGCTTAGGATCAGGGGTCGTTTTGAGCTACACCTTC.

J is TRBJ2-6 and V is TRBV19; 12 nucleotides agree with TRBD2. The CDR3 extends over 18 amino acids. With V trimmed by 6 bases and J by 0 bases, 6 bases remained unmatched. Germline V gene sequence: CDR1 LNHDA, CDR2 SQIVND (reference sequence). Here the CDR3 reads CASSTGLAGTSGANVLTF. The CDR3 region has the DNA TGTGCCAGTAGCACAGGACTAGCGGGGACCTCTGGGGCCAACGTCCTGACTTTC.

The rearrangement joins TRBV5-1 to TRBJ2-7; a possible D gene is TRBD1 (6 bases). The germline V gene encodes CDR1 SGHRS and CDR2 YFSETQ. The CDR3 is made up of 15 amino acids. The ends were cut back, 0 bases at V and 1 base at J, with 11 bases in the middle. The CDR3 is CASSLVSGVSYEQYF. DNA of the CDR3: TGCGCCAGCAGCTTGGTGTCAGGGGTGTCCTACGAGCAGTACTTC.

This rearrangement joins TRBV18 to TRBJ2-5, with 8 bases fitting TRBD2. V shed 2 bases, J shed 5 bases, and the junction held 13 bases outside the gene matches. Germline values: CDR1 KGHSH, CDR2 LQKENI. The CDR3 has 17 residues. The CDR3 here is CASSPGVLQREWETQYF. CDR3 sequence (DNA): TGTGCCAGCTCACCAGGCGTTTTGCAGCGGGAGTGGGAGACCCAGTACTTC. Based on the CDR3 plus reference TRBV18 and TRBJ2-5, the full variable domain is NAGVMQNPRHLVRRRGQEARLRCSPMKGHSHVYWYRQLPEEGLKFMVYLQKENIIDESGMPKERFSAEFPKEGPSILRIQQVVRGDSAAYFCASSPGVLQREWETQYFGPGTRLLVL.

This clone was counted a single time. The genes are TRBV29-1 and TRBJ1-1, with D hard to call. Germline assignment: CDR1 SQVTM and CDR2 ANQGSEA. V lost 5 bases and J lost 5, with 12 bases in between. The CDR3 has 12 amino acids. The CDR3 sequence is CSVHSAGTEAFF. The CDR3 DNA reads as TGCAGCGTTCACTCGGCGGGGACTGAAGCTTTCTTT.

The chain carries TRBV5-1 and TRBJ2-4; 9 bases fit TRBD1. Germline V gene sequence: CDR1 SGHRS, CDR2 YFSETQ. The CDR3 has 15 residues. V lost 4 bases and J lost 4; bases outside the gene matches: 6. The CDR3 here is CASSLQTGGKNIQYF. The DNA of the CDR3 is TGCGCCAGCAGCCTCCAGACAGGGGGGAAAAACATTCAGTACTTC.

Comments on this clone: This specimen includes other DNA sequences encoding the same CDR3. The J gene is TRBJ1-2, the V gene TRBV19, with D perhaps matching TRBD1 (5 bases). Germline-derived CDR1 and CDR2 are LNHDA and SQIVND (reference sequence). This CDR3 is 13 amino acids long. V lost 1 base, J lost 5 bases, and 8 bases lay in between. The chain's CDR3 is CASSIGQGYGYTF. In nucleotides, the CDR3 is TGTGCCAGTAGTATAGGGCAGGGTTATGGCTACACCTTC.

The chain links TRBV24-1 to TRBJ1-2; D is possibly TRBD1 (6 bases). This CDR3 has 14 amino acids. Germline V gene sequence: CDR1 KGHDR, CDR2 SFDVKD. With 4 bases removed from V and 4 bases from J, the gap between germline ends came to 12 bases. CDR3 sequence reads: CATSDPTGTYGYTF. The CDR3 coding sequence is TGTGCCACCAGTGACCCAACAGGGACCTATGGCTACACCTTC.

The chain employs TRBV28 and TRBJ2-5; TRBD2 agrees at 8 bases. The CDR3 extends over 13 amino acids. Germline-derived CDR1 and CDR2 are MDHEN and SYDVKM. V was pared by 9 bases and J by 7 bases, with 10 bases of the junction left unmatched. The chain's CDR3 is CASREGLERTQYF. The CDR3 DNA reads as TGTGCCAGTCGGGAGGGGTTGGAACGGACCCAGTACTTC.

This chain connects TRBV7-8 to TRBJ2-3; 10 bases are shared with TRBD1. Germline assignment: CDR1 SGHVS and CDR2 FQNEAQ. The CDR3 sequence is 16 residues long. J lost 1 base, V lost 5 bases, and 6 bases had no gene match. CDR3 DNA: TGTGCCAGCAGCAAATCGACAGGGGGCGGCACAGATACGCAGTATTTT. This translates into CASSKSTGGGTDTQYF.

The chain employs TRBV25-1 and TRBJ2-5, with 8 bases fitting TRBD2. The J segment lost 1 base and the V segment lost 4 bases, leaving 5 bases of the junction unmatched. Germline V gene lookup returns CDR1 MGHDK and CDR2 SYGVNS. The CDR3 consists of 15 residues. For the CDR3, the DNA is TGTGCCAGCAGTGCCGGGGGGGGGCTCCAAGAGACCCAGTACTTC. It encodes CASSAGGGLQETQYF.

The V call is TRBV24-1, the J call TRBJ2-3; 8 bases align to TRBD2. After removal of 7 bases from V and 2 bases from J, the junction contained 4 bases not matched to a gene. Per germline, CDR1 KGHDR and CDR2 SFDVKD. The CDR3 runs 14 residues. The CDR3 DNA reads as TGTGCCACCAGGCCGGGGGGGCTCACAGATACGCAGTATTTT. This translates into CATRPGGLTDTQYF.

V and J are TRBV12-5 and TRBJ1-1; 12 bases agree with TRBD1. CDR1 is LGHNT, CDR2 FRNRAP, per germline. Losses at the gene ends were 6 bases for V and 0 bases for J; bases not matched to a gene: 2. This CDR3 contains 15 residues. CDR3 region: CASGGTGGLNTEAFF. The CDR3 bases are TGTGCTAGTGGAGGGACAGGGGGCCTGAACACTGAAGCTTTCTTT.